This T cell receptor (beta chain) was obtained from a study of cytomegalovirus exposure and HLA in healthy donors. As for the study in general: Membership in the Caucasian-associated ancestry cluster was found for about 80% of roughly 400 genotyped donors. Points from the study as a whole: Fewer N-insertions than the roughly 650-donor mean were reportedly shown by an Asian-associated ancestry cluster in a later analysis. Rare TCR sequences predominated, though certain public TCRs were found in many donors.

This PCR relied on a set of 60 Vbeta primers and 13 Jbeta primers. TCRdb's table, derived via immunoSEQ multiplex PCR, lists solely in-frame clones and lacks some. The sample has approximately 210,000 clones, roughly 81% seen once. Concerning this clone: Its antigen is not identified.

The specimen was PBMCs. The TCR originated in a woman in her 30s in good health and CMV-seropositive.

Here the CDR3 reads CASSSDRGVDTQYF. CDR3 DNA: TGTGCCAGCAGTTCCGACAGGGGAGTAGATACGCAGTATTTT. This chain uses TRBV6-5 with TRBJ2-3, with TRBD1 matching over 8 bases. The germline V gene has CDR1 MNHEY and CDR2 SVGAGI. V lost 4 bases, J lost 5 bases, and 5 bases stayed unmatched. There are 14 residues in the CDR3.